This T cell receptor beta chain was sequenced for a study of T-cell memory formation after mild COVID-19. Study observations and caveats: Of the contracting clones, CD4+ ones lay mainly in CM and EM, and CD8+ ones in EMRA. The second-wave clones peaking on day 37 were not confirmed as SARS-CoV-2-specific.

Barcoded TCR alpha and TCR beta cDNA libraries with UMIs came from 5'RACE using constant-segment primers. A single record per CDR3 protein comes from TCRdb applying MiXCR to the 5' RACE reads. The profile shows under 350,000 distinct CDR3 sequences, roughly 16% of them singletons. Germline V gene lookup returns CDR1 MGHRA and CDR2 YSYEKL. Trimming took 0 bases from V and 1 from J, leaving 7 bases between them. The CDR3 runs to 15 residues. This clonotype turned up a few times. Its antigen is not known. The V gene is TRBV4-1, the J gene TRBJ2-1; D is unresolved. This receptor was obtained from a man aged 18 to 30 who had mild COVID-19 (a few samples of this study predate the infection). Cell type and time point are not known. Sequenced sample: PBMCs or a T cell subset sorted from them (not recorded which). Here the CDR3 reads CASSQDLPSYNEQFF. In nucleotides, the CDR3 is TGCGCCAGCAGCCAAGATCTGCCATCCTACAATGAGCAGTTCTTC.